The clone carrying this T cell receptor beta chain was counted only a few times. As yet, its antigen is unknown. TCRdb processed the multiplex PCR reads anew with MiXCR; each CDR3 protein has one entry. The data hold 85,000 to 130,000 distinct CDR3 sequences, with around 21% observed a single time. The lymph nodes were axillary draining lymph nodes from breast cancer patients. These data are taken from a study of breast tumors, draining lymph nodes, adjacent tissues. Study results and limitations: Luminal-like breast cancer showed significantly higher tumor–nontumor repertoire similarity than basal-like. Findings are consistent with lymph node origin and intratumoral expansion of most tumor T cells.

The source of this sequence is a female donor with breast cancer. Some clones in this sample may be carry-over from other donors' samples. Specimen: axillary lymph node tissue.

Here the CDR3 DNA reads TGTGCCAGCAGCCTAGGAGGTAGCGGGAGCTACAATGAGCAGTTCTTC. Protein sequence: CASSLGGSGSYNEQFF. This chain joins TRBV7-8 and TRBJ2-1, with 9 bases matching TRBD2. CDR1 and CDR2 (germline): SGHVS, FQNEAQ. This CDR3 contains 16 residues. V lost 5 bases, J lost 3 bases, and 8 bases stayed unmatched.